The rows below give T cell receptor beta chains drawn from one sample of a study of blood T cell repertoires in COVID-19. TCRdb's copy holds only in-frame clones and misses some; the assay was immunoSEQ multiplex PCR. The sample has about 130,000 clones; around 87% are singletons. The specimen sequenced was peripheral blood. The receptors were gathered from a woman aged 60-70 years with acute or convalescent COVID-19. Each CDR3 is given with its conserved first and last residue. D genes are given only for firm matches. Part of the rows lack a size; the others show once, few, many or a class for expanded clones.

cdr3_aa: CASSPTSGRDNEQFF; cdr3_nt: TGTGCCAGCAGTCCGACTAGCGGGAGGGACAATGAGCAGTTCTTC; v_call: TRBV27; d_call: TRBD2; j_call: TRBJ2-1; clone_size: few
cdr3_aa: CSVASGLMNTEAFF; cdr3_nt: TGCAGCGTTGCGTCAGGCCTCATGAACACTGAAGCTTTCTTT; v_call: TRBV29-1; d_call: -; j_call: TRBJ1-1; clone_size: -
cdr3_aa: CASSQDSSGSYNEQFF; cdr3_nt: TGCGCCAGCAGCCAAGATTCTAGCGGCTCCTACAATGAGCAGTTCTTC; v_call: TRBV4-1; d_call: TRBD2; j_call: TRBJ2-1; clone_size: -
cdr3_aa: CASHRLSGNTIYF; cdr3_nt: TGTGCCAGCCACAGGCTCTCTGGAAACACCATATATTTT; v_call: TRBV28; d_call: -; j_call: TRBJ1-3; clone_size: -
cdr3_aa: CANTDRGRGGYTF; cdr3_nt: TGTGCCAACACCGACAGGGGGCGCGGTGGCTACACCTTC; v_call: TRBV6-5; d_call: TRBD1; j_call: TRBJ1-2; clone_size: -
cdr3_aa: CASSPGLASLTNEQFF; cdr3_nt: TGTGCCAGCAGCCCTGGACTAGCGTCCCTGACTAATGAGCAGTTCTTC; v_call: TRBV7-3; d_call: TRBD2; j_call: TRBJ2-1; clone_size: -
cdr3_aa: CASSQDPAQGVRDTQYF; cdr3_nt: TGCGCCAGCAGCCAAGACCCAGCCCAGGGCGTGAGAGATACGCAGTATTTT; v_call: TRBV4-1; d_call: -; j_call: TRBJ2-3; clone_size: -
cdr3_aa: CAISESITGLRFLNYGYTF; cdr3_nt: TGTGCCATCAGTGAGTCGATCACCGGACTCAGGTTTCTCAACTATGGCTACACCTTC; v_call: TRBV10-3; d_call: -; j_call: TRBJ1-2; clone_size: -
cdr3_aa: CASSIGTGNSPLHF; cdr3_nt: TGTGCCAGTAGTATCGGGACAGGGAATTCACCCCTCCACTTT; v_call: TRBV19; d_call: TRBD1; j_call: TRBJ1-6; clone_size: -
cdr3_aa: CSATQGVGYTF; cdr3_nt: TGCAGTGCCACCCAGGGCGTGGGCTACACCTTC; v_call: TRBV20-1; d_call: -; j_call: TRBJ1-2; clone_size: -
cdr3_aa: CAGSRGTANTGELFF; cdr3_nt: TGTGCCGGCAGCCGGGGGACAGCGAACACCGGGGAGCTGTTTTTT; v_call: TRBV6-6; d_call: -; j_call: TRBJ2-2; clone_size: -
cdr3_aa: CASSFDSFLPVEQYF; cdr3_nt: TGTGCCAGCAGCTTCGACAGCTTCTTACCTGTCGAGCAGTACTTC; v_call: TRBV7-8; d_call: -; j_call: TRBJ2-7; clone_size: -
cdr3_aa: CASSGTYNQPQHF; cdr3_nt: TGTGCCAGCTCCGGGACTTACAATCAGCCCCAGCATTTT; v_call: TRBV28; d_call: -; j_call: TRBJ1-5; clone_size: -
cdr3_aa: CASSTGLAGYYNEQFF; cdr3_nt: TGCGCCAGCAGCACGGGACTAGCGGGATATTACAATGAGCAGTTCTTC; v_call: TRBV5-1; d_call: TRBD2; j_call: TRBJ2-1; clone_size: -
cdr3_aa: CASSSPTGEYYNEQFF; cdr3_nt: TGTGCCAGCAGCTCCCCTACAGGGGAATACTACAATGAGCAGTTCTTC; v_call: TRBV7-9; d_call: TRBD1; j_call: TRBJ2-1; clone_size: -
cdr3_aa: CASSQALSGREGGTEAFF; cdr3_nt: TGTGCCAGCAGCCAAGCACTATCCGGCAGGGAGGGGGGCACTGAAGCTTTCTTT; v_call: TRBV3-1/TRBV3-2; d_call: -; j_call: TRBJ1-1; clone_size: -
cdr3_aa: CASSGTSLYGYTF; cdr3_nt: TGTGCCAGTTCCGGGACAAGTCTATATGGCTACACCTTC; v_call: TRBV19; d_call: -; j_call: TRBJ1-2; clone_size: -
cdr3_aa: CASSPPGDSVHNEQFF; cdr3_nt: TGCGCCAGCAGTCCCCCAGGAGACAGCGTCCACAATGAGCAGTTCTTC; v_call: TRBV5-1; d_call: -; j_call: TRBJ2-1; clone_size: -
cdr3_aa: CASSQQGGDEQFF; cdr3_nt: TGTGCCAGCAGCCAGCAGGGTGGCGATGAGCAGTTCTTC; v_call: TRBV4-2; d_call: -; j_call: TRBJ2-1; clone_size: -
cdr3_aa: CASSYLYRDRVVAGEVGTQYF; cdr3_nt: TGTGCCAGCAGTTACTTATACCGGGACAGGGTGGTAGCGGGAGAGGTCGGGACCCAGTACTTC; v_call: TRBV2; d_call: -; j_call: TRBJ2-5; clone_size: -
cdr3_aa: CASRTSGRAPQETQYF; cdr3_nt: TGTGCCAGCCGGACTAGCGGGCGTGCCCCACAAGAGACCCAGTACTTC; v_call: TRBV28; d_call: TRBD2; j_call: TRBJ2-5; clone_size: once
cdr3_aa: CATNPQRGVSEKLFF; cdr3_nt: TGTGCCACCAACCCCCAACGGGGGGTTAGTGAAAAACTGTTTTTT; v_call: TRBV28; d_call: -; j_call: TRBJ1-4; clone_size: -
cdr3_aa: CASSKGGVNTEAFF; cdr3_nt: TGTGCCAGTAGTAAAGGGGGCGTGAACACTGAAGCTTTCTTT; v_call: TRBV19; d_call: TRBD1; j_call: TRBJ1-1; clone_size: -
cdr3_aa: CASSLTSGAYYEQYF; cdr3_nt: TGTGCCAGCAGTTTGACTAGCGGAGCGTACTACGAGCAGTACTTC; v_call: TRBV6-2/TRBV6-3; d_call: TRBD2; j_call: TRBJ2-7; clone_size: -
cdr3_aa: CASSPQSGRVQEKLFF; cdr3_nt: TGTGCCAGCTCACCACAGTCTGGCAGGGTACAGGAAAAACTGTTTTTT; v_call: TRBV18; d_call: -; j_call: TRBJ1-4; clone_size: -
cdr3_aa: CASAGGESKAFF; cdr3_nt: TGTGCCAGTGCTGGGGGGGAGTCGAAAGCTTTCTTT; v_call: TRBV19; d_call: -; j_call: TRBJ1-1; clone_size: -
cdr3_aa: CASINFLAEAFF; cdr3_nt: TGTGCCAGTATAAATTTCCTAGCTGAAGCTTTCTTT; v_call: TRBV19; d_call: -; j_call: TRBJ1-1; clone_size: -
cdr3_aa: CASSTSGTGVYGYTF; cdr3_nt: TGCGCCAGCAGCACCTCCGGGACAGGGGTCTATGGCTACACCTTC; v_call: TRBV5-1; d_call: TRBD1; j_call: TRBJ1-2; clone_size: -
cdr3_aa: CASSPLAGGPPNTDTQYF; cdr3_nt: TGTGCCAGCTCACCTTTAGCGGGAGGGCCTCCTAACACAGATACGCAGTATTTT; v_call: TRBV18; d_call: TRBD2; j_call: TRBJ2-3; clone_size: -
cdr3_aa: CASGLPSDNEQFF; cdr3_nt: TGTGCTAGTGGTTTGCCGAGTGATAATGAGCAGTTCTTC; v_call: TRBV12-5; d_call: -; j_call: TRBJ2-1; clone_size: -
cdr3_aa: CASTLRGGNNGYTF; cdr3_nt: TGTGCCAGCACCCTTCGGGGGGGAAACAATGGCTACACCTTC; v_call: TRBV3-1/TRBV3-2; d_call: -; j_call: TRBJ1-2; clone_size: -
cdr3_aa: CASSESLTSGISQETQYF; cdr3_nt: TGTGCCAGCAGTGAAAGCCTTACTAGCGGGATAAGCCAAGAGACCCAGTACTTC; v_call: TRBV6-1; d_call: TRBD2; j_call: TRBJ2-5; clone_size: -
cdr3_aa: CASSPDRGLGTEAFF; cdr3_nt: TGTGCCAGCAGCCCGGACAGGGGGCTGGGCACTGAAGCTTTCTTT; v_call: TRBV6-6; d_call: TRBD1; j_call: TRBJ1-1; clone_size: -
cdr3_aa: CASSTGEGQNTEAFF; cdr3_nt: TGTGCCAGTAGTACCGGGGAGGGTCAGAACACTGAAGCTTTCTTT; v_call: TRBV19; d_call: -; j_call: TRBJ1-1; clone_size: -
cdr3_aa: CASSEFGGLGYNEQFF; cdr3_nt: TGTGCCAGCAGTGAATTCGGGGGGCTCGGCTACAATGAGCAGTTCTTC; v_call: TRBV25-1; d_call: -; j_call: TRBJ2-1; clone_size: once
cdr3_aa: CASSGASGSPHNEQFF; cdr3_nt: TGTGCCAGCAGTGGGGCTAGCGGGAGTCCCCACAATGAGCAGTTCTTC; v_call: TRBV6-1; d_call: TRBD2; j_call: TRBJ2-1; clone_size: few
cdr3_aa: CATSRDPRDTEAFF; cdr3_nt: TGTGCCACCAGCAGAGATCCCAGGGACACTGAAGCTTTCTTT; v_call: TRBV15; d_call: -; j_call: TRBJ1-1; clone_size: -
cdr3_aa: CASSQSDRVTEAFF; cdr3_nt: TGTGCCAGCAGCCAGAGCGACAGGGTCACTGAAGCTTTCTTT; v_call: TRBV3-1/TRBV3-2; d_call: TRBD1; j_call: TRBJ1-1; clone_size: -
cdr3_aa: CASSSRTGRVTEAFF; cdr3_nt: TGTGCCAGCAGCTCCCGGACAGGACGGGTCACTGAAGCTTTCTTT; v_call: TRBV14; d_call: TRBD1; j_call: TRBJ1-1; clone_size: once
cdr3_aa: CASSLGAGANEKLFF; cdr3_nt: TGTGCCAGCAGCTTAGGGGCAGGTGCTAATGAAAAACTGTTTTTT; v_call: TRBV11-3; d_call: -; j_call: TRBJ1-4; clone_size: -
cdr3_aa: CASSQGLGTNYGYTF; cdr3_nt: TGTGCCAGCAGCCAAGGTTTGGGGACAAACTATGGCTACACCTTC; v_call: TRBV14; d_call: -; j_call: TRBJ1-2; clone_size: -
cdr3_aa: CASSLADTLGTDTQYF; cdr3_nt: TGTGCCAGCAGCTTGGCCGACACACTAGGCACAGATACGCAGTATTTT; v_call: TRBV5-5; d_call: -; j_call: TRBJ2-3; clone_size: -
cdr3_aa: CASSLAGAAYNEQFF; cdr3_nt: TGTGCCAGCAGCTTAGCAGGGGCTGCCTACAATGAGCAGTTCTTC; v_call: TRBV7-2; d_call: -; j_call: TRBJ2-1; clone_size: -
cdr3_aa: CASSPRGGKATNEKLFF; cdr3_nt: TGTGCCAGCAGCCCCCGAGGAGGGAAGGCAACTAATGAAAAACTGTTTTTT; v_call: TRBV9; d_call: -; j_call: TRBJ1-4; clone_size: -
cdr3_aa: CASSQAPLAYNEQFF; cdr3_nt: TGTGCCAGCAGCCAAGCGCCACTAGCGTACAATGAGCAGTTCTTC; v_call: TRBV3-1/TRBV3-2; d_call: TRBD2; j_call: TRBJ2-1; clone_size: -
cdr3_aa: CASSEAGGQGGGQPQHF; cdr3_nt: TGTGCCAGCAGTGAAGCGGGAGGACAGGGAGGAGGACAGCCCCAGCATTTT; v_call: TRBV2; d_call: TRBD1; j_call: TRBJ1-5; clone_size: few
cdr3_aa: CASSPGTGDTEAFF; cdr3_nt: TGTGCCAGCAGCCCCGGGACAGGAGACACTGAAGCTTTCTTT; v_call: TRBV7-9; d_call: TRBD1; j_call: TRBJ1-1; clone_size: -
cdr3_aa: CASTLAGGSTDTQYF; cdr3_nt: TGTGCCAGCACCCTCGCGGGCGGGAGCACAGATACGCAGTATTTT; v_call: TRBV5-4; d_call: -; j_call: TRBJ2-3; clone_size: -
cdr3_aa: CASRKTGTYQPQHF; cdr3_nt: TGTGCCAGCAGAAAGACAGGGACCTATCAGCCCCAGCATTTT; v_call: TRBV28; d_call: TRBD1; j_call: TRBJ1-5; clone_size: -
cdr3_aa: CASSPYSSGSSYNEQFF; cdr3_nt: TGTGCCAGCAGCCCTTACTCTAGCGGGAGTTCCTACAATGAGCAGTTCTTC; v_call: TRBV3-1/TRBV3-2; d_call: TRBD2; j_call: TRBJ2-1; clone_size: once
cdr3_aa: CASSQDRVRGYTF; cdr3_nt: TGTGCCAGCAGCCAAGACAGGGTTCGGGGCTACACCTTC; v_call: TRBV5-4; d_call: TRBD1; j_call: TRBJ1-2; clone_size: -
cdr3_aa: CASSSGQGSNQPQHF; cdr3_nt: TGTGCCAGCAGTTCAGGACAGGGTTCCAATCAGCCCCAGCATTTT; v_call: TRBV6-6; d_call: TRBD1; j_call: TRBJ1-5; clone_size: -
cdr3_aa: CASSQPVVAGRNTGELFF; cdr3_nt: TGCGCCAGCAGTCAACCCGTCGTAGCGGGACGGAACACCGGGGAGCTGTTTTTT; v_call: TRBV23-1; d_call: TRBD2; j_call: TRBJ2-2; clone_size: -